The 9 T cell receptor beta chains below all came from one sample that was sequenced in a study of T-cell reconstitution after alpha-beta-depleted transplantation in children (dated by TCRdb to about 2016). The library was generated by PCR. The data were produced on an Illumina HiSeq 2500. TCR libraries were prepared with molecular barcoding, using unique molecular identifiers to normalize TCRbeta repertoire quantification. In TCRdb, the public reads were trimmed at Q25 with fastp and aligned with MiXCR, with productive beta chains retained. CDR3 protein duplicates are merged, each entry listing the most common genes and DNA. The table for this sample lists roughly 500,000 distinct CDR3 sequences; 10% of them were counted only once. Of the sample, 2% to 2.5% is held by the ten largest clones. What this sample's treatment or condition label stands for: allogeneic hematopoietic cell transplantation with graft depleted of TCRalphabeta T cells and CD19 B cells.

The material was PBMCs, obtained before TCRalphabeta/CD19-depleted stem cell transplant. Every receptor here comes from a child under 10 years old with inherited bone marrow failure, due to receive a stem cell transplant.

This clonotype was recorded at least ten times. The V call is TRBV10-2, the J call TRBJ2-7; the match to TRBD2 covers 8 bases. Trimming at V came to 4 bases and at J to 1 base, leaving 6 bases not matched to a gene. The length of the CDR3 is 15 residues. CDR1 and CDR2 from the germline V gene are WSHSY and SAAADI. In DNA, the CDR3 is TGCGCCAGCAGTGTTAGCGGGATCCTTTCCTACGAGCAGTACTTC. It codes for CASSVSGILSYEQYF.

In this sample, this clonotype turned up many times. The junction departs from germline at one end; a sequencing error may be responsible. The chain couples TRBV28 to TRBJ2-3; D is unclear. CDR1 and CDR2 (germline): MDHEN, SYDVKM. CDR3 size: 13 residues. This chain's CDR3 is CASRNYLYSPADF. The CDR3 DNA reads TGTGCCAGCAGAAACTACCTATATTCCCCGGCGGATTTT. Full variable domain (outside the CDR3, taken from reference TRBV28 and TRBJ2-3): DVKVTQSSRYLVKRTGEKVFLECVQDMDHENMFWYRQDPGLGLRLIYFSYDVKMKEKGDIPEGYSVSREKKERFSLILESASTNQTSMYLCASRNYLYSPADFGPGTRLTVL.

The gene calls are TRBV15 and TRBJ2-7, with 8 bases identical to TRBD2. Germline V gene data show CDR1 as LNHNV and CDR2 as YYDKDF (reference sequence). Losses at the gene ends were 4 bases for V and 3 bases for J; bases not matched to a gene: 5. The CDR3 is made up of 14 amino acids. CDR3 sequence: CATSIQREFYEQYF. CDR3 coding DNA: TGTGCCACCAGCATCCAGCGGGAGTTCTACGAGCAGTACTTC.

The CDR3 reads CMSVGNTEAFF. The CDR3 DNA follows: TGCATGAGCGTTGGGAACACTGAAGCTTTCTTT. This sequence joins TRBV20-1 and TRBJ1-1; no firm D call. The length of the CDR3 is 11 residues. Looked up from germline, CDR1 is DFQATT and CDR2 is SNEGSKA (reference sequence).

In this sample, this clonotype turned up a few times. The V call is TRBV28, the J call TRBJ2-3; unclear D gene. V was clipped by 4 bases and J by 6 bases, with 11 bases between them. CDR1 and CDR2 from the germline V gene are MDHEN and SYDVKM. The CDR3 totals 13 residues. The CDR3 region is CASSSVQVDTQYF. CDR3 nucleotides: TGTGCCAGCAGTTCTGTTCAGGTCGATACGCAGTATTTT.

J is TRBJ2-7 and V is TRBV3-1; 9 bases are shared with TRBD1. CDR1 is LGHDT, CDR2 YNNKEL, per germline (reference sequence). V gave up 4 bases and J gave up 5 bases; unmatched junction bases: 12. This CDR3 has 16 residues. CDR3 amino acids: CASSPKPGQGRNEQYF. In DNA, the CDR3 is TGTGCCAGCAGCCCCAAACCGGGACAGGGTAGAAACGAGCAGTACTTC.

This clonotype was recorded at least ten times. The rearrangement links TRBV12-3 or TRBV12-4 to TRBJ2-5, with D hard to call. Trimming took 7 bases from V and 0 from J, leaving 12 bases between them. The CDR3 is 14 amino acids. CDR3: CASTEDAYQETQYF. CDR3 DNA sequence: TGTGCCAGCACAGAAGACGCGTACCAAGAGACCCAGTACTTC.

A note on this clonotype: It may be a read error: a sequence one base away is much more abundant. The chain has TRBV4-1 and TRBJ2-5, with 9 positions matching TRBD2. CDR3 length: 17 residues. Germline V gene lookup returns CDR1 MGHRA and CDR2 YSYEKL. V trimming: 3 bases; J trimming: 2 bases; junction bases outside the gene matches: 10. CDR3 DNA: TGCGCCAGCAGCCATGATCTCCCTAGCGGGGTACAAGAGACCCAGTACTTC. Translation gives CASSHDLPSGVQETQYF.

This chain uses TRBV12-3 or TRBV12-4 with TRBJ2-1; D is perhaps TRBD2 (5 bases). The CDR3 contains 15 residues. V shed 5 bases and J shed 0 bases, with 11 bases lying between them. The CDR3 DNA reads TGTGCCAGCAGTGGCACTAGAAGCTCCTACAATGAGCAGTTCTTC. It translates to CASSGTRSSYNEQFF.